Below are 9 T cell receptor beta chains sequenced from a single sample in a study of preoperative IRX-2 immunotherapy in early breast cancer. The treatment denotes: preoperative locoregional IRX-2 cytokine immunotherapy. Profiled with immunoSEQ multiplex PCR; TCRdb holds only in-frame clones, not every one. The sample lists about 89,000 clones, 75% to 90% occurring once. This sample comprised tumor tissue, obtained after IRX-2 immunotherapy. The source of these receptors is a human donor with breast cancer.

The chain employs TRBV7-6 and TRBJ1-4; 7 nucleotides line up with TRBD1. CDR3 length equals 16 residues. The J segment lost 7 bases and the V segment lost 3 bases, leaving 11 bases of the junction unmatched. The germline V gene encodes CDR1 SGHVS and CDR2 FNYEAQ. CDR3 in DNA: TGTGCCAGCAGCTTGGGCGCGACAGGGTGGACTGAAAAACTGTTTTTT. Amino acids: CASSLGATGWTEKLFF.

The chain uses TRBV5-1 and TRBJ2-3; D may be TRBD1 (5 bases). The V end lost 3 bases, the J end lost 4 bases, and 12 bases lay between the germline ends. The CDR3 covers 14 residues. The V gene's germline CDR1 is SGHRS and CDR2 YFSETQ. CDR3 amino acids: CASSYSQGPDTQYF. The CDR3 bases are TGCGCCAGCAGCTACTCGCAGGGCCCAGATACGCAGTATTTT. The variable domain in full, completed from reference TRBV5-1 and TRBJ2-3, reads KAGVTQTPRYLIKTRGQQVTLSCSPISGHRSVSWYQQTPGQGLQFLFEYFSETQRNKGNFPGRFSGRQFSNSRSEMNVSTLELGDSALYLCASSYSQGPDTQYFGPGTRLTVL.

The chain joins TRBV29-1 to TRBJ1-1; D call uncertain. Germline CDR1 SQVTM, CDR2 ANQGSEA. The CDR3 has 18 amino acids. V was shortened by 6 bases and J by 6 bases, with 32 bases between the two germline ends. DNA of the CDR3: TGCAGCGTCATGTTCAATGTGAGGCACCGGGAGGGTAACTCTGAAGCTTTCTTT. The encoded protein is CSVMFNVRHREGNSEAFF.

The chain couples TRBV29-1 to TRBJ1-1; 7 nucleotides line up with TRBD1. The V and J ends lost 2 bases and 6 bases, in that order; junction bases with no gene match: 9. This CDR3 is 14 amino acids long. Per germline, CDR1 SQVTM and CDR2 ANQGSEA. CDR3 nucleotides: TGCAGCGTTGAATCGGGCAGGGGGGGAGCTGAAGCTTTCTTT. It translates to CSVESGRGGAEAFF. Supplemented by reference TRBV29-1 and TRBJ1-1, the full variable domain reads SAVISQKPSRDICQRGTSLTIQCQVDSQVTMMFWYRQQPGQSLTLIATANQGSEATYESGFVIDKFPISRPNLTFSTLTVSNMSPEDSSIYLCSVESGRGGAEAFFGQGTRLTVV.

The chain is built from TRBV6-4 and TRBJ1-6; D not certain. CDR1 MRHNA and CDR2 SNTAGT come from the germline V gene. Trimming left V 3 bases short and J 3 bases short, with 9 bases between. The CDR3 loop spans 15 amino acids. The CDR3 sequence is CASSEVADYNSPLHF. The CDR3 DNA sequence: TGTGCCAGCAGTGAAGTGGCAGACTATAATTCACCCCTCCACTTT.

J is TRBJ1-1 and V is TRBV28; D remains unclear. Looked up from germline, CDR1 is MDHEN and CDR2 is SYDVKM. Between the trimmed V and J ends, which lost 7 bases and 5 bases, there was a span of 17 bases. This CDR3 has 14 amino acids. CDR3 loop: CASTSGPQRTEAFF. The CDR3 nucleotides read TGTGCCAGCACCTCCGGGCCCCAAAGAACTGAAGCTTTCTTT.

J is TRBJ1-1 and V is TRBV10-1; D ambiguous. The V and J ends lost 0 bases and 0 bases respectively, with 2 bases between them. This CDR3 is 13 amino acids long. The germline V gene has CDR1 WNHNN and CDR2 SYGVQD (reference sequence). CDR3 in amino acids: CASSESLNTEAFF. The CDR3, as DNA: TGCGCCAGCAGTGAGTCGCTGAACACTGAAGCTTTCTTT.

This clone was recorded once. The CDR3 DNA follows: TGCGCCAGCAGTCGGGACAGTAGCTCCTACGAGCAGTACTTC. This sequence encodes CASSRDSSSYEQYF. The chain employs TRBV5-1 and TRBJ2-7, with 7 bases lining up with TRBD1. V lost 5 bases to trimming and J lost 0 bases; unmatched junction nucleotides: 5. The CDR3 consists of 14 residues. Per the germline V gene, CDR1 is SGHRS and CDR2 is YFSETQ.

This clone has just one count. The V and J genes are TRBV5-1 and TRBJ1-4; D remains ambiguous. With 4 bases removed from V and 6 bases from J, the gap between germline ends came to 13 bases. The germline CDR1 and CDR2 sequences are SGHRS and YFSETQ. There are 14 residues in the CDR3. The CDR3 here is CASSRGTNDEKLFF. CDR3 bases: TGCGCCAGCAGCCGTGGAACGAATGATGAAAAACTGTTTTTT.